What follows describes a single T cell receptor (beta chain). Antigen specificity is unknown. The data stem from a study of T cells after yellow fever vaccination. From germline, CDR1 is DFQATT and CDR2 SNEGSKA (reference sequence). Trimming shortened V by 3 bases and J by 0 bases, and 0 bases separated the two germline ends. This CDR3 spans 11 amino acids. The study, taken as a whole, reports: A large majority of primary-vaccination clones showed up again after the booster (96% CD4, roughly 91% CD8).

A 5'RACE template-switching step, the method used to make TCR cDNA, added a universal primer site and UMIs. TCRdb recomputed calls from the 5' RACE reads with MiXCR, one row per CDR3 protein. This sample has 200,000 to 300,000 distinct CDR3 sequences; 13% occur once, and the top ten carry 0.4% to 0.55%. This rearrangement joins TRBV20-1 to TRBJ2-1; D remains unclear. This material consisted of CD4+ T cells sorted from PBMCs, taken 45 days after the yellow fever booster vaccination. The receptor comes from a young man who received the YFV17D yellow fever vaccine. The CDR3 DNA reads TGCAGTGCTAGCTCCTACAATGAGCAGTTCTTC. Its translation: CSASSYNEQFF.